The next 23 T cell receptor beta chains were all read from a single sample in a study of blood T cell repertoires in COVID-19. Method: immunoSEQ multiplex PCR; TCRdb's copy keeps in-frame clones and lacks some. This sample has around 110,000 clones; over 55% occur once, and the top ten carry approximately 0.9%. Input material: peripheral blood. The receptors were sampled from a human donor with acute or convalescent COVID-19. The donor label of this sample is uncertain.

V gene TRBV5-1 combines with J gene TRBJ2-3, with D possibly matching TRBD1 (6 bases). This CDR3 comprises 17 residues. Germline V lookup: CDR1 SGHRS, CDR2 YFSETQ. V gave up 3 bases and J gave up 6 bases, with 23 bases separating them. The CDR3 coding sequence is TGCGCCAGCAGCTGGCCACAGGGAGCCCATGAAAGGGATACGCAGTATTTT. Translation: CASSWPQGAHERDTQYF.

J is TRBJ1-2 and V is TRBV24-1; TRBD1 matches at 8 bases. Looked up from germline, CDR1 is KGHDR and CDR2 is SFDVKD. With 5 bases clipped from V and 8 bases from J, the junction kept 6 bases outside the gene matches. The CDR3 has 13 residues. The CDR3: CATSGTTGVGYTF. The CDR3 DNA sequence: TGTGCCACCAGTGGAACGACAGGGGTCGGCTACACCTTC.

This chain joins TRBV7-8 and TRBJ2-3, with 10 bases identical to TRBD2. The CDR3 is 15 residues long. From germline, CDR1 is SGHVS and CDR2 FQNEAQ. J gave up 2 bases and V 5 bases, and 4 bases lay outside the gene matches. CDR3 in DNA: TGTGCCAGCAGCCCACTAGCGGGGTACACAGATACGCAGTATTTT. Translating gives CASSPLAGYTDTQYF.

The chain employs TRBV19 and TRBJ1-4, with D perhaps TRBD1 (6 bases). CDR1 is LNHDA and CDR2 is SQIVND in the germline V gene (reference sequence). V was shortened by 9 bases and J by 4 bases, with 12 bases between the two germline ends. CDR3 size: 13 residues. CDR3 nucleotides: TGTGCCAGCCACAGGGACCTTAATGAAAAACTGTTTTTT. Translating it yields CASHRDLNEKLFF.

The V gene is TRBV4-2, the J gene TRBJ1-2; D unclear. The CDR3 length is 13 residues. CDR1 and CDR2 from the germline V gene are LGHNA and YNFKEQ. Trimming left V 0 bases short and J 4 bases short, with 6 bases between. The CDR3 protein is CASSQDGIYGYTF. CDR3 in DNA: TGTGCCAGCAGCCAAGATGGCATCTATGGCTACACCTTC.

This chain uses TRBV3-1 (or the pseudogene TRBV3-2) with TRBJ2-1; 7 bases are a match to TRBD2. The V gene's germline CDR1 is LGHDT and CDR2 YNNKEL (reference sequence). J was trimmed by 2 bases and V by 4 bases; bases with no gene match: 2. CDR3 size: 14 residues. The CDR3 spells CASSPGGTYNEQFF. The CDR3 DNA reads TGTGCCAGCAGCCCGGGAGGAACCTACAATGAGCAGTTCTTC.

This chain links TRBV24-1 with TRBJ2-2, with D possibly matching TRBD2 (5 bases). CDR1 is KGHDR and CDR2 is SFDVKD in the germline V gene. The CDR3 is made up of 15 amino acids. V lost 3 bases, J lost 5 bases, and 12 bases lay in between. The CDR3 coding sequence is TGTGCCACCAGTGATAAACGAAGGGAGACCGGGGAGCTGTTTTTT. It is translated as CATSDKRRETGELFF.

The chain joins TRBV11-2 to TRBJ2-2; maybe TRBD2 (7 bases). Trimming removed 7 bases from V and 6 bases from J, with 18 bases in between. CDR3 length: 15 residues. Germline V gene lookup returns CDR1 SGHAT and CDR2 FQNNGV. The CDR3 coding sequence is TGTGCCAGCACCAAAGTGGGGGGGGGCGCCGGGGAGCTGTTTTTT. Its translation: CASTKVGGGAGELFF. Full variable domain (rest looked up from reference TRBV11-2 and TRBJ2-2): EAGVAQSPRYKIIEKRQSVAFWCNPISGHATLYWYQQILGQGPKLLIQFQNNGVVDDSQLPKDRFSAERLKGVDSTLKIQPAKLEDSAVYLCASTKVGGGAGELFFGEGSRLTVL.

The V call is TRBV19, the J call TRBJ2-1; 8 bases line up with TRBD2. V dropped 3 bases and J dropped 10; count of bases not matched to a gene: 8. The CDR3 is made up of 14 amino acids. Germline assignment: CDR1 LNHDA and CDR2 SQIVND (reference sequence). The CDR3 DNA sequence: TGTGCCAGTAGTATTGCGGCGGGGGGTGCGGAGCAGTTCTTC. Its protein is CASSIAAGGAEQFF.

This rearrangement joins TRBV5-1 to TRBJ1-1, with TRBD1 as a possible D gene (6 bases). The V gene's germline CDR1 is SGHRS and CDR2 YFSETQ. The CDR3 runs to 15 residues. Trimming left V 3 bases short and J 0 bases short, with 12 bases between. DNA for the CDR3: TGCGCCAGCAGCTCCGGGACACCGATGAACACTGAAGCTTTCTTT. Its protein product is CASSSGTPMNTEAFF.

The CDR3 DNA reads as TGTGCCAGCAGACCGGGACTGGATAATTCACCCCTCCACTTT. It is translated as CASRPGLDNSPLHF. The chain carries TRBV6-5 and TRBJ1-6; tentative D call: TRBD1 (5 bases). Trimming left V 6 bases short and J 5 bases short, with 11 bases between. CDR1 is MNHEY and CDR2 is SVGAGI in the germline V gene. The CDR3 consists of 14 residues.

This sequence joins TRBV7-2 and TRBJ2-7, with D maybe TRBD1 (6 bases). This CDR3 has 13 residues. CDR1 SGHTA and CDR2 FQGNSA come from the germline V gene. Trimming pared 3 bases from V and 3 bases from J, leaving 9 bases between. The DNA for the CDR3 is TGTGCCAGCAGCTTCGGACAGTTCTACGAGCAGTACGTC. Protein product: CASSFGQFYEQYV.

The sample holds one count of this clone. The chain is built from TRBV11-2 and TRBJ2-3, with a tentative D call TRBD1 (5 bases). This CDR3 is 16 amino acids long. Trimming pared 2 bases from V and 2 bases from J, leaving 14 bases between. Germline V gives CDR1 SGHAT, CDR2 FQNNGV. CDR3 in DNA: TGTGCCAGCAGCTTATTCCGCGGCAGGGCCACAGATACGCAGTATTTT. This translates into CASSLFRGRATDTQYF.

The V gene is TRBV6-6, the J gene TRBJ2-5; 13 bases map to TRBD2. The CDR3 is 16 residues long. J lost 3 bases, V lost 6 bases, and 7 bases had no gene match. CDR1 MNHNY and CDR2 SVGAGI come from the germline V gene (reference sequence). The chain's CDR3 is CASRPGLAGIEETQYF. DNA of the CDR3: TGTGCCAGCAGACCGGGACTAGCGGGGATAGAAGAGACCCAGTACTTC.

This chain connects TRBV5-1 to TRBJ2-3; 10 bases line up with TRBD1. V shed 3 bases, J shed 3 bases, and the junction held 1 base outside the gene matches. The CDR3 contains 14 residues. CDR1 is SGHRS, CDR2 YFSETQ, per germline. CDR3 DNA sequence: TGCGCCAGCAGCTGGGACAGGGGAACAGATACGCAGTATTTT. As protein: CASSWDRGTDTQYF.

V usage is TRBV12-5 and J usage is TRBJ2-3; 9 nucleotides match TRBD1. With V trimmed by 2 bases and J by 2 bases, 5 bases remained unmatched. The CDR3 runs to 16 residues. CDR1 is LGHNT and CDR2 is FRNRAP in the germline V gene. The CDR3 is CASGLNRGLYTDTQYF. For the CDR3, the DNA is TGTGCTAGTGGTTTGAACAGGGGGCTATACACAGATACGCAGTATTTT. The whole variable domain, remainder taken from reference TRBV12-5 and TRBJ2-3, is DARVTQTPRHKVTEMGQEVTMRCQPILGHNTVFWYRQTMMQGLELLAYFRNRAPLDDSGMPKDRFSAEMPDATLATLKIQPSEPRDSAVYFCASGLNRGLYTDTQYFGPGTRLTVL.

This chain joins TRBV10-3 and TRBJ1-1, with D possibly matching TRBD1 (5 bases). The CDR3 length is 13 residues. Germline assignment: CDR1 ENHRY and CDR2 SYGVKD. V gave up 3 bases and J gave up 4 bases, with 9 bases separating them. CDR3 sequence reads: CAISDGGGTEAFF. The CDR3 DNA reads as TGTGCCATCAGTGATGGGGGAGGCACTGAAGCTTTCTTT.

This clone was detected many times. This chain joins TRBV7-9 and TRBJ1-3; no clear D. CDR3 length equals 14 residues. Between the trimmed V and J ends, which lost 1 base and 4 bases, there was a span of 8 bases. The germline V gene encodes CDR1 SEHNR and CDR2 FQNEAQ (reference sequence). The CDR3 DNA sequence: TGTGCCAGCAGCTTAGAGAAGCGGGGAAACACCATATATTTT. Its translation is CASSLEKRGNTIYF. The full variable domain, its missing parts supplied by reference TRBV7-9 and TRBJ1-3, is DTGVSQNPRHKITKRGQNVTFRCDPISEHNRLYWYRQTLGQGPEFLTYFQNEAQLEKSRLLSDRFSAERPKGSFSTLEIQRTEQGDSAMYLCASSLEKRGNTIYFGEGSWLTVV.

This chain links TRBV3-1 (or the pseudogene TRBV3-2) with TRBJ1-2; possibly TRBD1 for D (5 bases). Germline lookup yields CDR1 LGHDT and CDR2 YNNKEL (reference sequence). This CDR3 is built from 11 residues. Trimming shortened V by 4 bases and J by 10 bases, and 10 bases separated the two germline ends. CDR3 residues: CASSRGLTYTF. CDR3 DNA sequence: TGTGCCAGCAGCCGGGGACTAACCTACACCTTC.

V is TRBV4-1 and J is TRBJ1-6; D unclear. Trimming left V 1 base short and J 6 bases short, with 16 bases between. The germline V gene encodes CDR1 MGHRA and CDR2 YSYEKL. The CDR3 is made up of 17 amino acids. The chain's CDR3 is CASSQGPPRGFNSPLHF. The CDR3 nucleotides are TGCGCCAGCAGCCAAGGTCCTCCACGAGGGTTTAATTCACCCCTCCACTTT.

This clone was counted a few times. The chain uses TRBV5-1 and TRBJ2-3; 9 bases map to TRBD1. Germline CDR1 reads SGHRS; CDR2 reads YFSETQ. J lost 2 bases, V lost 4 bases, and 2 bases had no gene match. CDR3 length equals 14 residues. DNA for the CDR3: TGCGCCAGCAGCGGGACAGGGCCCACAGATACGCAGTATTTT. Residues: CASSGTGPTDTQYF.

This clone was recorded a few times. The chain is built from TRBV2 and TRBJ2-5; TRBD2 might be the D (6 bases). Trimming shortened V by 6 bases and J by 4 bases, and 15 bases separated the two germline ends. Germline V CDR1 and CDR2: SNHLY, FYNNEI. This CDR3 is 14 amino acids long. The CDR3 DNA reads TGTGCCAGCAGCTGGGACTCAATAAGAGAGACCCAGTACTTC. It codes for CASSWDSIRETQYF.

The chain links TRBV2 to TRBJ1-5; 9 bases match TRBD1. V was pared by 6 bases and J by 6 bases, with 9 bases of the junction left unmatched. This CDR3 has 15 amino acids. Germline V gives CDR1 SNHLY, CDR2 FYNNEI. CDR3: CASRQSQTGGQPQHF. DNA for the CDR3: TGTGCCAGCAGGCAAAGTCAGACAGGGGGTCAGCCCCAGCATTTT.